Presented here are 5 T cell receptor beta chains from one specimen sequenced in a study of neoadjuvant anti-PD-1 for oral cavity cancer. The assay was immunoSEQ multiplex PCR, and TCRdb's table has in-frame clones only and misses some. The data hold under 13,000 clones, with more than 45% observed a single time. This specimen was tumor tissue, taken before nivolumab (anti-PD-1) treatment. The receptor source for this set is a person aged 35-79 years with oral cavity squamous cell carcinoma.

V and J are TRBV9 and TRBJ1-6; D not resolved. V dropped 4 bases and J dropped 4 bases, with 12 bases sitting between them. Germline V gene sequence: CDR1 SGDLS, CDR2 YYNGEE. This CDR3 spans 15 amino acids. CDR3 in amino acids: CASSLDQVYNSPLHF. CDR3 bases: TGTGCCAGCAGCCTGGACCAGGTATATAATTCACCCCTCCACTTT.

The chain uses TRBV15 and TRBJ1-2; no clear D. Germline values: CDR1 LNHNV, CDR2 YYDKDF (reference sequence). This CDR3 region has 17 residues. Trimming took off 0 bases at V and 6 bases at J, with 20 bases between the two ends. The CDR3 here is CATSRDSSDDPRHGYTF. The CDR3 bases are TGTGCCACCAGCAGAGACAGTTCGGATGACCCGCGACATGGCTACACCTTC.

The chain uses TRBV6-5 and TRBJ1-1, with TRBD1 matching 9 bases. The CDR3 contains 14 residues. With V trimmed by 7 bases and J by 5 bases, 8 bases remained unmatched. Per the germline V gene, CDR1 is MNHEY and CDR2 is SVGAGI. The CDR3 sequence is CASKENRGRTEAFF. CDR3 in DNA: TGTGCCAGCAAGGAAAACAGGGGGCGGACTGAAGCTTTCTTT.

The genes are TRBV2 and TRBJ1-1; perhaps TRBD1 as D (5 bases). Looked up from germline, CDR1 is SNHLY and CDR2 is FYNNEI. V was pared by 6 bases and J by 1 base, with 12 bases between. CDR3 length equals 14 residues. The CDR3 bases are TGTGCCAGCAGGGGACTGGGAGGGAACACTGAAGCTTTCTTT. Protein: CASRGLGGNTEAFF.

This sequence joins TRBV5-4 and TRBJ2-5, with TRBD1 as a possible D gene (6 bases). Germline CDR1 is SGHNT and CDR2 is YYREEE (reference sequence). The CDR3 sequence is 16 residues long. The V end was cut by 1 base, the J end by 7 bases, with 20 bases between. The CDR3 DNA reads as TGTGCCAGCAGCTTGATTACAGGGATGGGGTACGGGACCCAGTACTTC. Its translation is CASSLITGMGYGTQYF.